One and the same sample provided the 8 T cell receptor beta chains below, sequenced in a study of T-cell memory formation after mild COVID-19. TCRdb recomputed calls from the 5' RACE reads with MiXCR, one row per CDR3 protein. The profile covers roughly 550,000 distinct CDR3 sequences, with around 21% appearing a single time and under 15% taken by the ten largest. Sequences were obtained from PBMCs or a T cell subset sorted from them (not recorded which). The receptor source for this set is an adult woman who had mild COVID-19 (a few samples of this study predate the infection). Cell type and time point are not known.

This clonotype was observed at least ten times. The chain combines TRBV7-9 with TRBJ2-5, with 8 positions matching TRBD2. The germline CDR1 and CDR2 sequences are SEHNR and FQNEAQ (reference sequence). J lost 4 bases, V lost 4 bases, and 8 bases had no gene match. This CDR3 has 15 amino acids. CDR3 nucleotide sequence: TGTGCCAGCAGCTGGGGAGCGGGAGACGGAGAGACCCAGTACTTC. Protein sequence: CASSWGAGDGETQYF.

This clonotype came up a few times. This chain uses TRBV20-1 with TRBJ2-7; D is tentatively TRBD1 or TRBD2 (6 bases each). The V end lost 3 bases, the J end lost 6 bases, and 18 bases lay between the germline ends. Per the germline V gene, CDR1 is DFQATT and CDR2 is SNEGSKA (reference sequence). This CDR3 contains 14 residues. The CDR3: CSASPLVGGGEQYF. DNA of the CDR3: TGCAGTGCTAGCCCCCTAGTGGGGGGCGGCGAGCAGTACTTC.

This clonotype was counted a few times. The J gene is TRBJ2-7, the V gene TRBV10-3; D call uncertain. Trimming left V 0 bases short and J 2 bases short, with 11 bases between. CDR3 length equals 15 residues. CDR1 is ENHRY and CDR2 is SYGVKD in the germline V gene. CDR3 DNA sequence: TGTGCCATCAGTGAGTCCAGTGAGGTTGCCTACGAGCAGTACTTC. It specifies CAISESSEVAYEQYF.

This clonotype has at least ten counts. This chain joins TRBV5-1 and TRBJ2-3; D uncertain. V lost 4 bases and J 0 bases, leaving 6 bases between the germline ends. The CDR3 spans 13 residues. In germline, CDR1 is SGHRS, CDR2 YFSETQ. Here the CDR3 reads CASSMTSTDTQYF. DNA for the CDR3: TGCGCCAGCAGCATGACTAGCACAGATACGCAGTATTTT.

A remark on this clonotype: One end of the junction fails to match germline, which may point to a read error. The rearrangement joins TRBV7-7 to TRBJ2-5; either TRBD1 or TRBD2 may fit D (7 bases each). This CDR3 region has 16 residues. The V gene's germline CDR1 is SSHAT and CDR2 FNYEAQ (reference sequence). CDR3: CASSQGEGGPGETQYF. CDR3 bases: TGTGCTAGCAGCCAGGGGGAGGGGGGCCCTGGGGAGACCCAGTACTTC.

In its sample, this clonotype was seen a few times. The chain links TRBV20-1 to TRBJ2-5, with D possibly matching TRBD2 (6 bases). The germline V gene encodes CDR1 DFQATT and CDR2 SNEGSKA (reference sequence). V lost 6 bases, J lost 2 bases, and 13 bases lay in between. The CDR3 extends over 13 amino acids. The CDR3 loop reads CSAGPGTQETQYF. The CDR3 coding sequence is TGCAGTGCCGGCCCGGGGACTCAAGAGACCCAGTACTTC.

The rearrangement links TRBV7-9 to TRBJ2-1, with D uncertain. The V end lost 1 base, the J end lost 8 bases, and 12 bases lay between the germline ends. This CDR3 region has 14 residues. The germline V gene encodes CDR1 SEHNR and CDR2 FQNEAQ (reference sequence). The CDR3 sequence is CASSLVKGIDEQFF. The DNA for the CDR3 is TGTGCCAGCAGCTTAGTGAAGGGTATCGATGAGCAGTTCTTC. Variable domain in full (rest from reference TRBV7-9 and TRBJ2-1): DTGVSQNPRHKITKRGQNVTFRCDPISEHNRLYWYRQTLGQGPEFLTYFQNEAQLEKSRLLSDRFSAERPKGSFSTLEIQRTEQGDSAMYLCASSLVKGIDEQFFGPGTRLTVL.

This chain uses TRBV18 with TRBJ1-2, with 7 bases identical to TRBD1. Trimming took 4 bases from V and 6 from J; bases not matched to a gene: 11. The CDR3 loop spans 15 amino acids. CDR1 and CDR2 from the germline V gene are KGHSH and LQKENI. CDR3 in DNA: TGTGCCAGCTCACTAGGACAGGCCCAAAGTGATGGCTACACCTTC. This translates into CASSLGQAQSDGYTF.